These T cell receptor beta chains were read from a single sample in a study of T-cell memory formation after mild COVID-19. TCRdb independently ran MiXCR on the 5' RACE reads; one entry per CDR3 protein. The sample has 250,000 to 400,000 distinct CDR3 sequences, about 13% seen once. The sequencing sample was made of PBMCs or a T cell subset sorted from them (not recorded which). The receptors here all came from a man between 18 and 29 years old who had mild COVID-19 (a few samples of this study predate the infection). Cell type and time point are not known. Both conserved end residues are trimmed from each CDR3.

V gene,J gene,CDR3 protein
TRBV3-1,TRBJ2-3,ASSGFGGEGSPTDTQY
TRBV5-1,TRBJ2-5,ASSLFATGDRETQY
TRBV5-1,TRBJ2-1,ASNLNPGPYNEQF
TRBV27,TRBJ2-7,ASSWVGGEQY
TRBV5-1,TRBJ2-7,ASSPGSRGRGYEQY
TRBV6-2/TRBV6-3,TRBJ2-1,ASSPQGPEQF
TRBV2,TRBJ2-3,ASSERGTQY
TRBV4-3,TRBJ2-5,ASSQEGRAGETQY
TRBV15,TRBJ1-2,ATSRVSGAGGYT
TRBV7-2,TRBJ2-5,ASSLGTTRETQY
TRBV19,TRBJ2-7,ASSPSRRFYEQY
TRBV9,TRBJ2-7,ASSVNFGSYEQY
TRBV5-1,TRBJ2-7,ASSRTGDPYEQY